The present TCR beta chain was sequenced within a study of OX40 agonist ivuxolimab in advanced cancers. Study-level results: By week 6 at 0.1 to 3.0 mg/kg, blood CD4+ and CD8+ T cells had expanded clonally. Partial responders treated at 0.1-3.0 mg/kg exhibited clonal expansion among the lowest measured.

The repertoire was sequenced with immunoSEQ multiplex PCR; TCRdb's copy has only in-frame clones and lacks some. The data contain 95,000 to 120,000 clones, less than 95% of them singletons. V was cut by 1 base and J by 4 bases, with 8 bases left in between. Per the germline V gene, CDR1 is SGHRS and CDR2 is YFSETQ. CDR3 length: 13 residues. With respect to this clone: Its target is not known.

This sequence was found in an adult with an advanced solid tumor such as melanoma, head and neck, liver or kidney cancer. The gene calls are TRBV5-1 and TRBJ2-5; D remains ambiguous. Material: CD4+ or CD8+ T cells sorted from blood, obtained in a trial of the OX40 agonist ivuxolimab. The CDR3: CASSLNTPETQYF. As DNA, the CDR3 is TGCGCCAGCAGCTTGAACACTCCAGAGACCCAGTACTTC.